One and the same sample provided the 19 T cell receptor beta chains below, sequenced in a study of shared clonotypes between healthy human individuals. Clones were read by immunoSEQ multiplex PCR, and TCRdb kept only the in-frame ones, dropping some. The sample gives about 2.1 million clones, roughly 95% of which show up once; over 1.5% is in the top ten. The naive CD8 fraction comprised CD45RO-negative cells positively selected for CCR7 and excluded terminally differentiated effector memory CD45RA+ cells. The sequencing input was naive CD8+ T cells from PBMCs. These receptors were collected from a man between 18 and 29 years old in good health. Some clones in this sample may be carry-over from other donors' samples.

Written as DNA, the CDR3 is TGTGCCAGCAGTTCGTCACAGGGTCGCAACGAGCAGTACTTC. Translation gives CASSSSQGRNEQYF. This chain links TRBV7-9 with TRBJ2-7; maybe TRBD1 (6 bases). The germline V gene has CDR1 SEHNR and CDR2 FQNEAQ (reference sequence). V was trimmed by 6 bases and J by 5 bases, leaving 17 bases between them. The CDR3 extends over 14 amino acids.

This rearrangement joins TRBV29-1 to TRBJ1-5; D is perhaps TRBD1 (5 bases). Trimming removed 2 bases at V and 0 bases at J, with 8 bases between. Germline CDR1 and CDR2: SQVTM and ANQGSEA. There are 14 residues in the CDR3. The chain's CDR3 is CSVETGLSNQPQHF. CDR3 DNA: TGCAGCGTTGAAACAGGACTTAGCAATCAGCCCCAGCATTTT.

The chain employs TRBV7-7 and TRBJ1-4; D is ambiguous. The CDR3 is made up of 13 amino acids. V lost 5 bases, J lost 4 bases, and 8 bases lay in between. Germline CDR1 SSHAT, CDR2 FNYEAQ (reference sequence). CDR3 region: CASSPGRNEKLFF. The CDR3 nucleotides are TGTGCCAGCAGCCCCGGGCGTAATGAAAAACTGTTTTTT. The full variable domain, rest sourced from reference TRBV7-7 and TRBJ1-4, is GAGVSQSPRYKVTKRGQDVTLRCDPISSHATLYWYQQALGQGPEFLTYFNYEAQPDKSGLPSDRFSAERPEGSISTLTIQRTEQRDSAMYRCASSPGRNEKLFFGSGTQLSVL.

This chain joins TRBV10-3 and TRBJ1-1; D remains unclear. CDR1 and CDR2 from the germline V gene are ENHRY and SYGVKD. V lost 0 bases, J lost 0 bases, and 8 bases lay in between. This CDR3 is built from 15 residues. The CDR3 is CAISESGRVNTEAFF. The CDR3 DNA sequence: TGTGCCATCAGTGAGTCGGGGAGGGTGAACACTGAAGCTTTCTTT.

This sequence joins TRBV6-6 and TRBJ2-4; 14 bases line up with TRBD2. This CDR3 has 15 amino acids. The junction had 2 bases not matched to a gene; V was cut back by 8 bases and J by 2 bases. In germline, CDR1 is MNHNY, CDR2 SVGAGI (reference sequence). CDR3 sequence (DNA): TGTGCCAGCCGACTAGCGGGAGGGACCAAAAACATTCAGTACTTC. Translated, it gives CASRLAGGTKNIQYF.

Concerning this clone itself: The same CDR3 is also encoded by other DNA sequences in this sample. V gene TRBV9 combines with J gene TRBJ2-7, with 12 nucleotides matching TRBD2. This CDR3 is 15 amino acids long. Germline V gene sequence: CDR1 SGDLS, CDR2 YYNGEE. The junction had 6 bases not matched to a gene; V was cut back by 4 bases and J by 4 bases. CDR3 region: CASSPWTSGAYEQYF. CDR3 bases: TGTGCCAGCAGCCCCTGGACTAGCGGGGCATACGAGCAGTACTTC. Using reference TRBV9 and TRBJ2-7 for the parts outside the CDR3, the full variable domain is DSGVTQTPKHLITATGQRVTLRCSPRSGDLSVYWYQQSLDQGLQFLIQYYNGEERAKGNILERFSAQQFPDLHSELNLSSLELGDSALYFCASSPWTSGAYEQYFGPGTRLTVT.

The V and J genes are TRBV13 and TRBJ1-2; TRBD1 is a possible D gene (5 bases). Trimming removed 4 bases at V and 3 bases at J, with 12 bases between. Germline CDR1 is PRHDT and CDR2 is FYEKMQ (reference sequence). The CDR3 is 14 residues long. Here the CDR3 reads CASSSQETDYGYTF. CDR3 nucleotides: TGTGCCAGCAGCTCACAGGAGACTGACTATGGCTACACCTTC.

The CDR3 spells CASSPYRVSTEAFF. The DNA of the CDR3 is TGTGCCAGTAGTCCGTACAGGGTTAGCACTGAAGCTTTCTTT. The J gene is TRBJ1-1, the V gene TRBV19; tentatively, D is TRBD1 (6 bases). The CDR3 is made up of 14 amino acids. Germline V lookup: CDR1 LNHDA, CDR2 SQIVND (reference sequence). V was clipped by 5 bases and J by 4 bases, with 14 bases between them.

This rearrangement joins TRBV11-3 to TRBJ2-7, with 7 bases aligning to TRBD2. The germline CDR1 and CDR2 sequences are SGHNT and YENEEA. CDR3 size: 15 residues. V lost 5 bases and J lost 6; bases outside the gene matches: 13. CDR3 loop: CASSPPGGSEGEQYF. Here the CDR3 DNA reads TGTGCCAGCAGCCCCCCCGGGGGGAGTGAGGGCGAGCAGTACTTC.

The CDR3 sequence is CASAPNRDTGELFF. In DNA, the CDR3 is TGCGCCAGCGCCCCCAACAGGGATACCGGGGAGCTGTTTTTT. The chain recombines TRBV5-1 with TRBJ2-2, with D maybe TRBD1 (6 bases). This CDR3 contains 14 residues. Between the trimmed V and J ends, which lost 7 bases and 5 bases, there was a span of 15 bases. The germline V gene encodes CDR1 SGHRS and CDR2 YFSETQ.

CDR3 nucleotides: TGTGCCAGCAGCGTTGCCTCGCTAGCTGCCATTCAGTACTTC. Its translation: CASSVASLAAIQYF. The V call is TRBV9, the J call TRBJ2-4; D is possibly TRBD2 (5 bases). Looked up from germline, CDR1 is SGDLS and CDR2 is YYNGEE. The CDR3 is 14 residues long. V was shortened by 2 bases and J by 9 bases, with 15 bases between the two germline ends.

The CDR3 loop reads CASSLSSGTYEEQYF. The CDR3 DNA sequence: TGTGCCAGCAGTTTATCCAGCGGGACCTATGAAGAGCAGTACTTC. This rearrangement joins TRBV27 to TRBJ2-7, with TRBD2 matching over 7 bases. V gave up 0 bases and J gave up 7 bases; unmatched junction bases: 9. Germline CDR1 and CDR2: MNHEY and SMNVEV (reference sequence). The CDR3 sequence is 15 residues long.

The chain recombines TRBV4-2 with TRBJ2-7, with TRBD1 matching 7 bases. Germline V gene data show CDR1 as LGHNA and CDR2 as YNFKEQ. Unmatched junction bases numbered 7, after V lost 3 bases and J lost 2 bases. CDR3 length: 15 residues. CDR3 sequence reads: CASSQGMGQPYEQYF. In DNA form, the CDR3 reads TGTGCCAGCAGCCAGGGGATGGGACAGCCCTACGAGCAGTACTTC.

This chain connects TRBV4-3 to TRBJ2-4, with D uncertain. Germline-derived CDR1 and CDR2 are LGHNA and YSLEER. Trimming took off 0 bases at V and 7 bases at J, with 16 bases between the two ends. This CDR3 comprises 16 residues. This CDR3 reads CASSQDGARVGNIQYF. Here the CDR3 DNA reads TGCGCCAGCAGCCAAGATGGCGCCCGAGTGGGGAACATTCAGTACTTC.

This rearrangement joins TRBV7-6 to TRBJ2-2, with 9 bases lining up with TRBD1. The V gene's germline CDR1 is SGHVS and CDR2 FNYEAQ. The CDR3 has 17 residues. V lost 5 bases, J lost 2 bases, and 9 bases stayed unmatched. Here the CDR3 DNA reads TGTGCCAGCAGCGAATACTGGGGACAGGGCAACACCGGGGAGCTGTTTTTT. This encodes CASSEYWGQGNTGELFF. Full variable domain (rest looked up from reference TRBV7-6 and TRBJ2-2): GAGVSQSPRYKVTKRGQDVALRCDPISGHVSLYWYRQALGQGPEFLTYFNYEAQQDKSGLPNDRFSAERPEGSISTLTIQRTEQRDSAMYRCASSEYWGQGNTGELFFGEGSRLTVL.

The chain recombines TRBV5-6 with TRBJ2-7; no reliable D call. V was trimmed by 0 bases and J by 3 bases, leaving 4 bases between them. Germline V gives CDR1 SGHDT, CDR2 YYEEEE. The CDR3 loop spans 12 amino acids. DNA of the CDR3: TGTGCCAGCAGCTTGGAGATCTACGAGCAGTACTTC. Protein product: CASSLEIYEQYF.

This rearrangement joins TRBV30 to TRBJ2-3; D is possibly TRBD1 or TRBD2 (5 bases each). CDR1 and CDR2 (germline): GTSNPN, SVGIG (reference sequence). V lost 1 base to trimming and J lost 9 bases, with 14 bases between them. The CDR3 contains 13 residues. The CDR3 here is CAWSEIAEGTQYF. The CDR3 nucleotides are TGTGCCTGGAGTGAAATAGCAGAGGGGACGCAGTATTTT.

The CDR3 region has the DNA TGCGCCAGCAGCCAAACTACCGCAACTGACAGACCGCCGGGGACCCAGTACTTC. The encoded protein is CASSQTTATDRPPGTQYF. This rearrangement joins TRBV4-1 to TRBJ2-5; D perhaps matches TRBD1 (5 bases). The CDR3 is 18 residues long. The germline gives CDR1 MGHRA, CDR2 YSYEKL. Trimming removed 2 bases at V and 7 bases at J, with 26 bases between.

Details on this clone: The sample holds other DNA sequences that translate to the same CDR3. The V call is TRBV7-3, the J call TRBJ2-2; D is tentatively TRBD1 or TRBD2 (5 bases each). The germline CDR1 and CDR2 sequences are SGHTA and FQGTGA. V lost 1 base to trimming and J lost 4 bases, with 7 bases between them. The CDR3 consists of 14 residues. The CDR3 is CASSLIGGTGELFF. The CDR3 DNA follows: TGTGCCAGCAGCTTAATTGGGGGCACCGGGGAGCTGTTTTTT.